This T cell receptor beta chain derives from a study of shared clonotypes between healthy human individuals. For every subset, genomic DNA was evenly distributed across several immunoSEQ plates. Profiling relied on immunoSEQ multiplex PCR, and the TCRdb table lists in-frame clones only, not all of them. The profile covers hundreds of thousands of clones, with about 74% appearing a single time and approximately 1.6% taken by the ten largest. CDR3 length: 13 amino acids. V trimming: 8 bases; J trimming: 3 bases; junction bases outside the gene matches: 5. The V gene's germline CDR1 is SQVTM and CDR2 ANQGSEA. In the case of this clone: The target antigen is unknown.

Study-level findings and limits: Larger estimated richness was generally recorded for naive subsets relative to memory subsets. The sharing of about 5.3% of naive CD4 clonotypes was seen across a handful of donors. Donor clonotype sharing was expected to depend on sequencing depth.

Material for sequencing was memory CD4+ T cells sorted from blood. Subset noted: CD45RA-negative fraction. This TCR was recovered from a woman aged 30 to 39 in good health. The chain joins TRBV29-1 to TRBJ2-1; TRBD1 aligns across 9 bases. DNA of the CDR3: TGCAGCTCGTGGGACAGGGTCTACAATGAGCAGTTCTTC. Encoded protein: CSSWDRVYNEQFF.